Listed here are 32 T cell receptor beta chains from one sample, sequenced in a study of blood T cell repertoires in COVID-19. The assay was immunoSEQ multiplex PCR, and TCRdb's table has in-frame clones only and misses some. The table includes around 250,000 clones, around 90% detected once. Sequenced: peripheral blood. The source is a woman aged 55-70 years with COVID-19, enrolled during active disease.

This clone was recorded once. The CDR3: CASSMTPPAYEQYF. The CDR3 nucleotides read TGTGCCAGCAGCATGACACCGCCCGCCTACGAGCAGTACTTC. This rearrangement joins TRBV6-2 or TRBV6-3 to TRBJ2-7; D call uncertain. V dropped 6 bases and J dropped 2 bases, with 14 bases sitting between them. This CDR3 region has 14 residues. The V gene's germline CDR1 is MNHEY and CDR2 SVGEGT.

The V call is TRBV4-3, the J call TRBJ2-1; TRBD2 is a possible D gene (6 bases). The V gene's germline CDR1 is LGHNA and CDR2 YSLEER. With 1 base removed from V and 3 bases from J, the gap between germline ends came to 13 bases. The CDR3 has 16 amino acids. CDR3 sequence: CASSQVEGLGYNEQFF. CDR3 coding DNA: TGCGCCAGCAGCCAAGTGGAGGGGTTGGGCTACAATGAGCAGTTCTTC.

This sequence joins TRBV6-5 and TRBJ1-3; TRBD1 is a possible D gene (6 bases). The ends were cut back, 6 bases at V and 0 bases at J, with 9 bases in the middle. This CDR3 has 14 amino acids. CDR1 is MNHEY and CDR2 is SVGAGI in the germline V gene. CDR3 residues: CASRTGSSGNTIYF. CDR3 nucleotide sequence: TGTGCCAGCAGAACAGGGAGCTCTGGAAACACCATATATTTT.

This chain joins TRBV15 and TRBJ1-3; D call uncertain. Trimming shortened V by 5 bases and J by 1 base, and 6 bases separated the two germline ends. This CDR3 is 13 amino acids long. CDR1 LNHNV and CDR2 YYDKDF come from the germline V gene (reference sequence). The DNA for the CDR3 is TGTGCCACCAGCGCCTATTCTGGAAACACCATATATTTT. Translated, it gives CATSAYSGNTIYF.

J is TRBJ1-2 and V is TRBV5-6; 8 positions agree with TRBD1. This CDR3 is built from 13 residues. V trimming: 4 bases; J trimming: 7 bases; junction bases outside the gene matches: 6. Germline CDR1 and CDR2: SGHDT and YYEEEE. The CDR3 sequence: CASSLRGPGGYTF. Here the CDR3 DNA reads TGTGCCAGCAGCCTCAGGGGGCCTGGTGGCTACACCTTC.

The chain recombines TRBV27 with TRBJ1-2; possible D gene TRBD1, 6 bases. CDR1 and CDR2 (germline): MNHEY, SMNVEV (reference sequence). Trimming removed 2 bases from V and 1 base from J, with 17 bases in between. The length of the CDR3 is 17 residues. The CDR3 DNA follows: TGTGCCAGCAGTTTAGGCAGCCGTGGACAGTTTAACTATGGCTACACCTTC. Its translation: CASSLGSRGQFNYGYTF.

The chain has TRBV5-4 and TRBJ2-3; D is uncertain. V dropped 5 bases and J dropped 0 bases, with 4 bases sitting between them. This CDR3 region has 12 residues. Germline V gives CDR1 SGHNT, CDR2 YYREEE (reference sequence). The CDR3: CASRASTDTQYF. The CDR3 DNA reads TGTGCCAGCAGGGCTAGCACAGATACGCAGTATTTT.

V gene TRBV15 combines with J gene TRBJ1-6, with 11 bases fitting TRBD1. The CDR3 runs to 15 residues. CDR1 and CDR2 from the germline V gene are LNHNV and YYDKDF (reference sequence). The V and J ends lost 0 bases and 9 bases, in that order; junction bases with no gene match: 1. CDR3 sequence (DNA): TGTGCCACCAGCAGAGACGGGACAGGGGGTTCACCCCTCCACTTT. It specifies CATSRDGTGGSPLHF.

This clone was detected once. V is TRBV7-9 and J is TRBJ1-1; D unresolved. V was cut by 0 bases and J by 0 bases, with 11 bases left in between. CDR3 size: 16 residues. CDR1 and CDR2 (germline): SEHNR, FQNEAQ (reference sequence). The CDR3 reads CASSLARTAMNTEAFF. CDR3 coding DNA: TGTGCCAGCAGCTTAGCGAGAACAGCCATGAACACTGAAGCTTTCTTT.

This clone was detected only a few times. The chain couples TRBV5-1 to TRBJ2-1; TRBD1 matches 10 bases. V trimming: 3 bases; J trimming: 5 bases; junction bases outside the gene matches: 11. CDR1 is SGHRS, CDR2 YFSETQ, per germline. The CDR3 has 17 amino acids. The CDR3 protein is CASSYGRGQGKDNEQFF. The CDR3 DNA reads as TGCGCCAGCAGCTATGGGCGGGGACAGGGGAAGGACAATGAGCAGTTCTTC.

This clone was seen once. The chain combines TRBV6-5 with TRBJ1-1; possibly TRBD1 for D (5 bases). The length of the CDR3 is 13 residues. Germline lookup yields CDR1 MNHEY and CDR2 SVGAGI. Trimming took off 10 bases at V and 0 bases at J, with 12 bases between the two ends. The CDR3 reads CATTGLMNTEAFF. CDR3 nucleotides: TGTGCCACCACAGGCTTGATGAACACTGAAGCTTTCTTT.

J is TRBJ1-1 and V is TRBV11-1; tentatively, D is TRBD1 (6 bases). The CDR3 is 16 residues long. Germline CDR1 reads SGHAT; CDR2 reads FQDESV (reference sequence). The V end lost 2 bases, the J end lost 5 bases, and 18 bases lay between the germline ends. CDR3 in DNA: TGTGCCAGCAGCTTAAGGGGCGGACAGTCGTTAACTGAAGCTTTCTTT. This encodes CASSLRGGQSLTEAFF. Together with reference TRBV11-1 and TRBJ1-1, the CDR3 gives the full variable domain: EAEVAQSPRYKITEKSQAVAFWCDPISGHATLYWYRQILGQGPELLVQFQDESVVDDSQLPKDRFSAERLKGVDSTLKIQPAELGDSAMYLCASSLRGGQSLTEAFFGQGTRLTVV.

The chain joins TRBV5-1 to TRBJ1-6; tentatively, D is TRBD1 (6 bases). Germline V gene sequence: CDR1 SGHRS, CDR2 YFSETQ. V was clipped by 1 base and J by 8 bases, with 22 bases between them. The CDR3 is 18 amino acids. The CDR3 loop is CASSLSSLTGQGDSPLHF. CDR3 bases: TGCGCCAGCAGCTTGTCCTCTTTAACAGGGCAAGGGGATTCACCCCTCCACTTT.

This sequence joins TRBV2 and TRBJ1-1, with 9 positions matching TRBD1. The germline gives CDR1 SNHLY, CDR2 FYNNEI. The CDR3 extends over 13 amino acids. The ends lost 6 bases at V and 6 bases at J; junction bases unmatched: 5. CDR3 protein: CASRDRGRPEAFF. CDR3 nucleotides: TGTGCCAGCAGGGACAGGGGTCGCCCTGAAGCTTTCTTT.

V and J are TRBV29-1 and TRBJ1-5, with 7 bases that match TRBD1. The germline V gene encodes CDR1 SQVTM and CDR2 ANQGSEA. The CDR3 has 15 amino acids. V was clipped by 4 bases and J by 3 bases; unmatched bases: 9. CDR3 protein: CSVVVQGQLNQPQHF. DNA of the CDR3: TGCAGCGTTGTGGTTCAGGGACAGCTCAATCAGCCCCAGCATTTT.

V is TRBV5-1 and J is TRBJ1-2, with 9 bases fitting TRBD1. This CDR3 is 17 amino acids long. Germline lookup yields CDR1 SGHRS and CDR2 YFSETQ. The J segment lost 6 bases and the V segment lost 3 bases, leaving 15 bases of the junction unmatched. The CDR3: CASSSAGQGSYYDGYTF. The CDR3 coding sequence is TGCGCCAGCAGCTCCGCGGGACAGGGATCATATTACGATGGCTACACCTTC.

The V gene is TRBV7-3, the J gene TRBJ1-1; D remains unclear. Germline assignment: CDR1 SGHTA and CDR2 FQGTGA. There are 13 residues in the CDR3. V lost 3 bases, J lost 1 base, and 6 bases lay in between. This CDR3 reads CASSFEWNTEAFF. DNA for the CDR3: TGTGCCAGCAGCTTTGAGTGGAACACTGAAGCTTTCTTT.

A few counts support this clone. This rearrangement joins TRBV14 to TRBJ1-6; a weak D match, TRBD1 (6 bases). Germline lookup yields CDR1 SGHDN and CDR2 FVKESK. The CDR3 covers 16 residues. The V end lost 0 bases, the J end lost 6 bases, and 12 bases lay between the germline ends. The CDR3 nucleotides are TGTGCCAGCAGCCAAGAAACAGGGTACGGTAATTCACCCCTCCACTTT. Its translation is CASSQETGYGNSPLHF.

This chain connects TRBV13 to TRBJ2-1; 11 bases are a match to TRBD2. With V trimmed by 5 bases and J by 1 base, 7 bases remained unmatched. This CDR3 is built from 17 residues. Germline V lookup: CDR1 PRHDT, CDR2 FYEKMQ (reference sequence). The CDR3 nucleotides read TGTGCCAGCAGCACCTCCCTAGCGGGGGGTTCCTACAATGAGCAGTTCTTC. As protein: CASSTSLAGGSYNEQFF. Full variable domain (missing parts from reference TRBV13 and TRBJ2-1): AAGVIQSPRHLIKEKRETATLKCYPIPRHDTVYWYQQGPGQDPQFLISFYEKMQSDKGSIPDRFSAQQFSDYHSELNMSSLELGDSALYFCASSTSLAGGSYNEQFFGPGTRLTVL.

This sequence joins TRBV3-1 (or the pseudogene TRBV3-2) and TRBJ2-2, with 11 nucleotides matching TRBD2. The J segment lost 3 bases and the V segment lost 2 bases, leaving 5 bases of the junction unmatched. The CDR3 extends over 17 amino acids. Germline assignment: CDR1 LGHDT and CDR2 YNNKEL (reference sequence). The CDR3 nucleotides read TGTGCCAGCAGCCAAAATAGCGGGGGGGCCTACACCGGGGAGCTGTTTTTT. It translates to CASSQNSGGAYTGELFF.

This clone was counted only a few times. CDR3 in DNA: TGCAGTGCTAGTGAGGCGTCCTCCGGGGCCTACGAGCAGTACTTC. Translated, it gives CSASEASSGAYEQYF. The chain recombines TRBV20-1 with TRBJ2-7; D possibly corresponds to TRBD2 (5 bases). The CDR3 spans 15 residues. Trimming left V 3 bases short and J 2 bases short, with 17 bases between. Germline V gives CDR1 DFQATT, CDR2 SNEGSKA (reference sequence).

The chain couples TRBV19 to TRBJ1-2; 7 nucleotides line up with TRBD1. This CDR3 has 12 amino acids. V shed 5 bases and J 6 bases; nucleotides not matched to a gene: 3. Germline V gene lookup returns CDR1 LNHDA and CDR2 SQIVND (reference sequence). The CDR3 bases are TGTGCCAGTAGTGACCAGGGGGATGGCTACACCTTC. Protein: CASSDQGDGYTF.

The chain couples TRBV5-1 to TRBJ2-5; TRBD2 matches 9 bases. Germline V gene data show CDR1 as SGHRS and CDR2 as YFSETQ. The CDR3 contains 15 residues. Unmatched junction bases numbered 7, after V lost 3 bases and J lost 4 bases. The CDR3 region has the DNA TGCGCCAGCAGCTGGGGCGGTAGCGGGGGAGAGACCCAGTACTTC. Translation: CASSWGGSGGETQYF. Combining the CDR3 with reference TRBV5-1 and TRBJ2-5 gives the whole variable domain KAGVTQTPRYLIKTRGQQVTLSCSPISGHRSVSWYQQTPGQGLQFLFEYFSETQRNKGNFPGRFSGRQFSNSRSEMNVSTLELGDSALYLCASSWGGSGGETQYFGPGTRLLVL.

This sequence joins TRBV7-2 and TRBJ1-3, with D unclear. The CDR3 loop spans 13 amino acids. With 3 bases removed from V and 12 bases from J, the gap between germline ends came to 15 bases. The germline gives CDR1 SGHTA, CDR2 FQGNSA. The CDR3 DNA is TGTGCCAGCAGCTTCAACATACATGGGCTCATATATTTT. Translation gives CASSFNIHGLIYF.

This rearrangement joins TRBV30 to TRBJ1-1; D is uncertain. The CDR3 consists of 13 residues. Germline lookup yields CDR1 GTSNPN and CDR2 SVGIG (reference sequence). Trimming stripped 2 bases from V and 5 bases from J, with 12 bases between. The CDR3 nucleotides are TGTGCCTGGAGTTCTTCGCCGGGGACTGAAGCTTTCTTT. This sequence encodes CAWSSSPGTEAFF.

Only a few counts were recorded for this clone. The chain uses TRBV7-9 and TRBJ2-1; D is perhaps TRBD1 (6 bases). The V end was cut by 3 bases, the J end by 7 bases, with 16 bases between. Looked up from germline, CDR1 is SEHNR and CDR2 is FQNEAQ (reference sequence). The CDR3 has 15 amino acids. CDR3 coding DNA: TGTGCCAGCAGCTTCAGGACAGCCTTCGGGAATGAGCAGTTCTTC. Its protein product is CASSFRTAFGNEQFF.

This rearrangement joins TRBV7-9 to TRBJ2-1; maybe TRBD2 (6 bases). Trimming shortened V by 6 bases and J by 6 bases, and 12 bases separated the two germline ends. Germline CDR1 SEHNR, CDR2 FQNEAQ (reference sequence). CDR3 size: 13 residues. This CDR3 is CASRHRESNEQFF. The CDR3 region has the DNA TGTGCCAGCAGACACCGGGAGTCCAATGAGCAGTTCTTC.

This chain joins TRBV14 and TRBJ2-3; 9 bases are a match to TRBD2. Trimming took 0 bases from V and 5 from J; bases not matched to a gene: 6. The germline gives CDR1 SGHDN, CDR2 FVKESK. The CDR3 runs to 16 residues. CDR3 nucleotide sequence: TGTGCCAGCAGCCAAGAGCTAGCGGGGTACTTAGATACGCAGTATTTT. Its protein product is CASSQELAGYLDTQYF.

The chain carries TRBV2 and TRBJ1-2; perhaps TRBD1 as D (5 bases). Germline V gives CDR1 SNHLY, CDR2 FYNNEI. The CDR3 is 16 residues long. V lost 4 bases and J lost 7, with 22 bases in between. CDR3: CASSADRQFQWSGYTF. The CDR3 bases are TGTGCCAGCAGTGCCGATAGACAGTTTCAGTGGAGTGGCTACACCTTC.

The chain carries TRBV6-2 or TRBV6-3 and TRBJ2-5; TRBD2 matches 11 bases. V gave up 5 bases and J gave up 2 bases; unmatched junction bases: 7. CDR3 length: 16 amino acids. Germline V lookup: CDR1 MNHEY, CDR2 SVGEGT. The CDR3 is CASSTLGLADQETQYF. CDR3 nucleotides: TGTGCCAGCAGTACCCTGGGACTAGCGGATCAAGAGACCCAGTACTTC.

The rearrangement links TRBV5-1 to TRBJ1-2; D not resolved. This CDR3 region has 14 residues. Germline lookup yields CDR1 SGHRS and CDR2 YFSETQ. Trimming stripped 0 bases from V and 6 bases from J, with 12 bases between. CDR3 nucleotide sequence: TGCGCCAGCAGCTTGGCCGCTCACGGGGATGGCTACACCTTC. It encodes CASSLAAHGDGYTF.

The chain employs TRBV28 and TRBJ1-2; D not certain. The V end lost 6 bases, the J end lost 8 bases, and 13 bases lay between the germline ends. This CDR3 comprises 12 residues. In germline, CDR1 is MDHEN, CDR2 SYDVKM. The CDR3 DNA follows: TGTGCCAGCAGCTACTCCCTCCGGGGCTACACCTTC. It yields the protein CASSYSLRGYTF.